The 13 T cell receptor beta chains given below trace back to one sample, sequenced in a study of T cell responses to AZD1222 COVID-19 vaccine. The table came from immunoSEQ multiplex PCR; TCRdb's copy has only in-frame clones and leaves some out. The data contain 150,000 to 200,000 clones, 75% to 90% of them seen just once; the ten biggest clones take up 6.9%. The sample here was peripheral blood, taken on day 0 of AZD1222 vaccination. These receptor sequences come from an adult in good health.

The CDR3 spells CASSQDPGSAEKLFF. As DNA, the CDR3 is TGCGCCAGCAGCCAAGACCCAGGGAGCGCTGAAAAACTGTTTTTT. The J gene is TRBJ1-4, the V gene TRBV4-3; weak D call: TRBD1 (5 bases). Germline V gene sequence: CDR1 LGHNA, CDR2 YSLEER. The CDR3 has 15 residues. The V end lost 0 bases, the J end lost 7 bases, and 12 bases lay between the germline ends.

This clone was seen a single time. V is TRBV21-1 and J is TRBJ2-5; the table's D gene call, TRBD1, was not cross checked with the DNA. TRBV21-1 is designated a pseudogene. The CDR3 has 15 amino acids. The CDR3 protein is CASSKGGQGKETQYF. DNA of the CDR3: TGTGCCAGCAGCAAAGGGGGACAGGGGAAAGAGACCCAGTACTTC.

CDR3 nucleotides: TGTGCCAGTAGTATGACAGGCAGCTATGGCTACACCTTC. Encoded protein: CASSMTGSYGYTF. The gene calls are TRBV19 and TRBJ1-2, with a weak D call TRBD1 (6 bases). The CDR3 has 13 amino acids. Germline values: CDR1 LNHDA, CDR2 SQIVND (reference sequence). V shed 3 bases and J shed 4 bases, with 9 bases lying between them.

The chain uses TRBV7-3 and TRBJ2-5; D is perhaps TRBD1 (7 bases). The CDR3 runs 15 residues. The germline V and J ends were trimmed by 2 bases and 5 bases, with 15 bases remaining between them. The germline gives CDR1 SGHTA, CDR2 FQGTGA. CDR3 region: CASSLDPQGGETQYF. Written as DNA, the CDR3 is TGTGCCAGCAGCTTAGATCCCCAGGGGGGCGAGACCCAGTACTTC.

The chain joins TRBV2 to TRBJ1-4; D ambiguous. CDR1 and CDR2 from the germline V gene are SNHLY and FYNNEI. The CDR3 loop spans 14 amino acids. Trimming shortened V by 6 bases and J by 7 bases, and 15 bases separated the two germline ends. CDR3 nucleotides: TGTGCCAGCAGGATCACGCTGGGAACTGAAAAACTGTTTTTT. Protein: CASRITLGTEKLFF.

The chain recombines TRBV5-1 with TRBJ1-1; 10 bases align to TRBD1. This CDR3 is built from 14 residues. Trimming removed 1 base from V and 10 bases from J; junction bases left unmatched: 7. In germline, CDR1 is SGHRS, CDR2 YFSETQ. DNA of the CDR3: TGCGCCAGCAGCTTGCCCGGGACAGGGGCTCGAGCTTTCTTT. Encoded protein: CASSLPGTGARAFF.

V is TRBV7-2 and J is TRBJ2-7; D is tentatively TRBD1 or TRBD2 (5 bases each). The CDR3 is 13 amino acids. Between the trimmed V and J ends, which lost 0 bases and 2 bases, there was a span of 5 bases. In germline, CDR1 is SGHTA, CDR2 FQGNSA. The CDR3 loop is CASSLAGPYEQYF. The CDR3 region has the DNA TGTGCCAGCAGCTTAGCGGGACCCTACGAGCAGTACTTC.

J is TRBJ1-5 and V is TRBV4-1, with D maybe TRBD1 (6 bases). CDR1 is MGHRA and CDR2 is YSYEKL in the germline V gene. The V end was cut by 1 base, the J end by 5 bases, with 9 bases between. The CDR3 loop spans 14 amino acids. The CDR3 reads CASSQVSGDQPQHF. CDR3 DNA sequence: TGCGCCAGCAGCCAAGTGTCAGGGGATCAGCCCCAGCATTTT.

CDR3 amino acids: CASSRWGPGEQYF. The CDR3 region has the DNA TGTGCCAGTAGTCGTTGGGGGCCGGGCGAGCAGTACTTC. The J gene is TRBJ2-7, the V gene TRBV19; the D gene is possibly TRBD1 (6 bases). Germline loops: CDR1 LNHDA, CDR2 SQIVND (reference sequence). This CDR3 comprises 13 residues. Trimming took off 5 bases at V and 6 bases at J, with 14 bases between the two ends.

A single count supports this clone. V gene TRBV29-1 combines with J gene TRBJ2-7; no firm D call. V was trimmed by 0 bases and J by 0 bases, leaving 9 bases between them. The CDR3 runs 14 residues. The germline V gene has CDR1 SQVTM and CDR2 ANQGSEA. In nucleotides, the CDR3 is TGCAGCGTTGAAGAGGCAGCTGGCTCCTACGAGCAGTACTTC. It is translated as CSVEEAAGSYEQYF.

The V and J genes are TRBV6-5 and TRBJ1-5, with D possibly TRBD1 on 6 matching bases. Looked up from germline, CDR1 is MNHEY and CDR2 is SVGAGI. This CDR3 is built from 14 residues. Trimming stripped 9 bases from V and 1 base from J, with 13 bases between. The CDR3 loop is CASHKTGSNQPQHF. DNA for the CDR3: TGTGCCAGTCACAAAACAGGGAGCAATCAGCCCCAGCATTTT.

CDR3 sequence (DNA): TGTGCCAGTAGTACAGGACAGGGGAATGAAAAACTGTTTTTT. Translated: CASSTGQGNEKLFF. V usage is TRBV19 and J usage is TRBJ1-4; 9 bases agree with TRBD1. V was pared by 4 bases and J by 5 bases, with 2 bases of the junction left unmatched. Germline values: CDR1 LNHDA, CDR2 SQIVND (reference sequence). The CDR3 runs 14 residues.

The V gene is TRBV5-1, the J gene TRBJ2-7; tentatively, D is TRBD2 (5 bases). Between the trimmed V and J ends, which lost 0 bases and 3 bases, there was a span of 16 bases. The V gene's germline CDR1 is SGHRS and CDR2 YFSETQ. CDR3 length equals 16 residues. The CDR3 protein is CASSLDTGETFYEQYF. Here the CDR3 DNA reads TGCGCCAGCAGCTTGGACACCGGGGAAACCTTCTACGAGCAGTACTTC.